This T cell receptor beta chain was retrieved from a study of shared clonotypes between healthy human individuals. In the study overall: For every donor, three CD4 naive, three CD4 memory, two CD8 naive and one CD8 memory plates were used.

Only CD45RO-negative cells positively selected for CCR7 counted as naive CD8 cells, so terminally differentiated effector memory CD45RA+ cells were excluded. Original handling: Filtering differed, since immunoSEQ gave only junction sequences and no quality scores. Clones were read by immunoSEQ multiplex PCR, and TCRdb kept only the in-frame ones, dropping some. V and J calls and clone size follow that table, whereas D and trimming were derived from the DNA. The sample records more than 2 million clones, over 85% being singletons. Per germline, CDR1 MDHEN and CDR2 SYDVKM. V lost 6 bases, J lost 1 base, and 11 bases stayed unmatched. The CDR3 runs 16 residues.

The material sequenced was naive CD8+ T cells from PBMCs. This chain uses TRBV28 with TRBJ2-7; 8 nucleotides align to TRBD2. This receptor was taken from a man younger than 35 in good health. Some clones in this sample may be carry-over from other donors' samples. The CDR3 sequence: CASSRRGGLKSYEQYF. DNA for the CDR3: TGTGCCAGCAGCAGACGGGGGGGACTTAAATCCTACGAGCAGTACTTC. The entire variable domain, with the rest obtained from reference TRBV28 and TRBJ2-7, is as follows: DVKVTQSSRYLVKRTGEKVFLECVQDMDHENMFWYRQDPGLGLRLIYFSYDVKMKEKGDIPEGYSVSREKKERFSLILESASTNQTSMYLCASSRRGGLKSYEQYFGPGTRLTVT.